The rows below give T cell receptor beta chains drawn from one sample of a study of blood T cells in healthy people across ages. TCRdb re-derived calls from the 5' RACE reads in MiXCR, one entry per CDR3 protein. This table has 1.5 million to 2 million distinct CDR3 sequences, around half appearing once. Sample: blood. The receptor source for this set is a woman in her thirties or forties in good health. Both conserved end residues are part of each CDR3. A D gene is named only where the DNA matches it firmly. Some rows mark clone size as missing; the rest say once, few, many or name a class of expanded clone.

abundance: few; j_gene: TRBJ2-1; d_gene: -; v_gene: TRBV29-1; CDR3nt: TGCAGCGTTGAAGAGAAGGCAGGGGACGGTGGGCAGTTCTTC; CDR3aa: CSVEEKAGDGGQFF
abundance: once; j_gene: TRBJ1-6; d_gene: -; v_gene: TRBV4-3; CDR3nt: TGCGCCAGCAGCCAAGCAAGGGTTTGGCCCCTCCACTTT; CDR3aa: CASSQARVWPLHF
abundance: -; j_gene: TRBJ2-3; d_gene: -; v_gene: TRBV2; CDR3nt: TGTGCCTCAGTAGGAACTAGCACAGATACGCAGTATTTT; CDR3aa: CASVGTSTDTQYF
abundance: -; j_gene: TRBJ1-1; d_gene: -; v_gene: TRBV7-9; CDR3nt: TGTGCCAGCAGCTTTAGACAGGATGAAGCTTTCTTT; CDR3aa: CASSFRQDEAFF
abundance: few; j_gene: TRBJ2-3; d_gene: -; v_gene: TRBV12-3/TRBV12-4; CDR3nt: TGTGCCAGCAGTGTAGCGAGAGGGGATACGCAGTATTTT; CDR3aa: CASSVARGDTQYF
abundance: -; j_gene: TRBJ2-7; d_gene: TRBD2; v_gene: TRBV2; CDR3nt: TGTGCCACGGGGGGGTACAGATCCTACGAGCAGTACTTC; CDR3aa: CATGGYRSYEQYF
abundance: few; j_gene: TRBJ2-3; d_gene: -; v_gene: TRBV9; CDR3nt: TGTGCCAGCAGCGTAGGGGGCGGGGTCGGCACAGATACGCAGTATTTT; CDR3aa: CASSVGGGVGTDTQYF
abundance: many; j_gene: TRBJ2-3; d_gene: -; v_gene: TRBV7-9; CDR3nt: TGTGCCAGCAGCTTAGGGGGACTCAGCACAGATACGCAGTATTTT; CDR3aa: CASSLGGLSTDTQYF
abundance: once; j_gene: TRBJ1-6; d_gene: TRBD1; v_gene: TRBV7-2; CDR3nt: TGTGCCAGCAGCTTATTGGGACAGGGTTCCGTAAAGGCACCCCTCCACTTT; CDR3aa: CASSLLGQGSVKAPLHF
abundance: -; j_gene: TRBJ1-2; d_gene: -; v_gene: TRBV5-6; CDR3nt: TGTGCCAGCAGCGGCGCGGGGCAGGGCTATGGCTACACCTTC; CDR3aa: CASSGAGQGYGYTF
abundance: -; j_gene: TRBJ2-5; d_gene: TRBD1; v_gene: TRBV9; CDR3nt: TGTGCCAGCAGCGTAGAAGGGGACAGCTCCGAGACCCAGTACTTC; CDR3aa: CASSVEGDSSETQYF
abundance: -; j_gene: TRBJ2-6; d_gene: TRBD1; v_gene: TRBV6-4; CDR3nt: TGTGCCAGCAGTGAAACGGACAGGGGAGTCTCTGGGGCCAACGTCCTGACTTTC; CDR3aa: CASSETDRGVSGANVLTF
abundance: few; j_gene: TRBJ2-5; d_gene: -; v_gene: TRBV10-3; CDR3nt: TGTGCCATCAGTGATTTGTCGGAGACCCAGTACTTC; CDR3aa: CAISDLSETQYF
abundance: -; j_gene: TRBJ2-1; d_gene: TRBD1; v_gene: TRBV12-3/TRBV12-4; CDR3nt: TGTGCCAGCAGCTCCGACCGGGACAGGGGAGAGACCCAGTTCTTC; CDR3aa: CASSSDRDRGETQFF
abundance: few; j_gene: TRBJ2-1; d_gene: -; v_gene: TRBV20-1; CDR3nt: TGCAGTGCTAGTTTTAGTCATGAGCAGTTCTTC; CDR3aa: CSASFSHEQFF
abundance: once; j_gene: TRBJ2-3; d_gene: TRBD2; v_gene: TRBV6-5; CDR3nt: TGTGCCAGCAGTTACTCGAGGGGACTAGCGGGGGGTGGCACAGATACGCAGTATTTT; CDR3aa: CASSYSRGLAGGGTDTQYF
abundance: few; j_gene: TRBJ2-1; d_gene: -; v_gene: TRBV20-1; CDR3nt: TGCAGTGTAAGAGGCAGGCAGCTTTACAATGAGCAGTTCTTC; CDR3aa: CSVRGRQLYNEQFF
abundance: -; j_gene: TRBJ2-7; d_gene: TRBD1; v_gene: TRBV5-1; CDR3nt: TGCGCCAGCAGCTCCGCCGGGACAGCGTCGAGCGAGCAGTACTTC; CDR3aa: CASSSAGTASSEQYF
abundance: -; j_gene: TRBJ2-3; d_gene: TRBD2; v_gene: TRBV12-3/TRBV12-4; CDR3nt: TGTGCCAGCACCAGAAGCGGGGGTCCAACGGATACGCAGTATTTT; CDR3aa: CASTRSGGPTDTQYF
abundance: few; j_gene: TRBJ2-4; d_gene: TRBD1; v_gene: TRBV5-1; CDR3nt: TGCGCCAGCACCGGACAGGGGGCGGAGGCCAAAAACATTCAGTACTTC; CDR3aa: CASTGQGAEAKNIQYF
abundance: -; j_gene: TRBJ1-2; d_gene: -; v_gene: TRBV29-1; CDR3nt: TGCAGCGTTGTTATAGCCCCGGCAAGGAGAATCGGCTACACCTTC; CDR3aa: CSVVIAPARRIGYTF
abundance: -; j_gene: TRBJ1-2; d_gene: TRBD1; v_gene: TRBV7-2; CDR3nt: TGTGCCAGCAGCCATATCGGACAGGCCGGGCTAGGGGGCTACACCTTC; CDR3aa: CASSHIGQAGLGGYTF
abundance: -; j_gene: TRBJ2-7; d_gene: -; v_gene: TRBV7-9; CDR3nt: TGTGCCAGCAGCACGGGACATAGGTCCACCTACGAGCAGTACTTC; CDR3aa: CASSTGHRSTYEQYF
abundance: -; j_gene: TRBJ2-4; d_gene: -; v_gene: TRBV6-5; CDR3nt: TGTGCCAGCAGTTACTCGTCAACCGCCAAAAACATTCAGTACTTC; CDR3aa: CASSYSSTAKNIQYF
abundance: -; j_gene: TRBJ2-7; d_gene: -; v_gene: TRBV27; CDR3nt: TGTGCCAGCCATGGACTACGCAATGAGCAGTACTTC; CDR3aa: CASHGLRNEQYF
abundance: -; j_gene: TRBJ1-2; d_gene: TRBD1; v_gene: TRBV24-1; CDR3nt: TGTGCCACCAGTGAGGGGGACAGGGTCGACTATGGCTACACCTTC; CDR3aa: CATSEGDRVDYGYTF
abundance: -; j_gene: TRBJ2-5; d_gene: TRBD2; v_gene: TRBV7-9; CDR3nt: TGTGCCAGCAGCCGACAGTTCGGACTAGCGGGGGCAGAGACCCAGTACTTC; CDR3aa: CASSRQFGLAGAETQYF
abundance: -; j_gene: TRBJ2-3; d_gene: -; v_gene: TRBV4-1; CDR3nt: TGCGCCAGCAGCCAAGGGAACCGGGGGAGCCCCACAGATACGCAGTATTTT; CDR3aa: CASSQGNRGSPTDTQYF